The sequence of this T cell receptor (beta chain) was determined in a study of T cell responses to AZD1222 COVID-19 vaccine. General study points: Repertoire sampling was restricted to post-peak T cell response timepoints. Females made up more of the donors, who were largely white British, and clonal diversity may have come out too low. CD4 TCRs linked to vaccination spanned spike, dominating at 160-218 and 743-854.

Repertoires were generated with immunoSEQ multiplex PCR, while TCRdb's copy carries only in-frame clones and drops some. This table holds 80,000 to 90,000 clones, about 91% found once. On this clone: Its antigen is unidentified.

The CDR3 has 13 residues. V dropped 7 bases and J dropped 0 bases, with 10 bases sitting between them. CDR1 and CDR2 (germline): SQVTM, ANQGSEA. Sequenced here: peripheral blood, sampled on day 0 of AZD1222 vaccination. The TCR was taken from an adult in good health. The chain recombines TRBV29-1 with TRBJ2-1; possibly TRBD1 for D (5 bases). As DNA, the CDR3 is TGCAGCGCGGACACCAGCTCCTACAATGAGCAGTTCTTC. Its translation is CSADTSSYNEQFF.